A single sample gave rise to the 12 T cell receptor beta chains below, sequenced in a study of control samples from healthy donors and cancer patients. Sequenced by immunoSEQ multiplex PCR; TCRdb stores in-frame clones only, minus some. This table holds some 74,000 clones, approximately 94% found once. The sequencing sample was made of blood. The origin of the receptors is a woman aged 25-40 years in good health.

This clone came up once. This chain links TRBV2 with TRBJ1-2; 10 bases line up with TRBD1. The ends lost 8 bases at V and 8 bases at J; junction bases unmatched: 8. The CDR3 is made up of 13 amino acids. Germline CDR1 SNHLY, CDR2 FYNNEI. In DNA form, the CDR3 reads TGTGCCAGCGGGGACAGGGGCCGCCTAGGCTACACCTTC. Its protein product is CASGDRGRLGYTF.

This rearrangement joins TRBV19 to TRBJ2-4; 8 bases are a match to TRBD1. V gave up 1 base and J gave up 7 bases; unmatched junction bases: 3. The CDR3 totals 14 residues. Germline loops: CDR1 LNHDA, CDR2 SQIVND (reference sequence). CDR3 sequence: CASSIVTGGNIQYF. The CDR3, as DNA: TGTGCCAGTAGTATAGTTACAGGGGGGAACATTCAGTACTTC.

By share of the sample, this clone is medium-sized. The chain uses TRBV5-1 and TRBJ1-1; 9 positions match TRBD1. The V gene's germline CDR1 is SGHRS and CDR2 YFSETQ. V gave up 4 bases and J gave up 1 base; unmatched junction bases: 5. The length of the CDR3 is 15 residues. CDR3 in DNA: TGCGCCAGCAGCCTGGGACAGGGTTCGAACACTGAAGCTTTCTTT. Amino acids: CASSLGQGSNTEAFF.

This chain links TRBV27 with TRBJ2-7, with D perhaps TRBD2 (7 bases). This CDR3 has 15 residues. Per germline, CDR1 MNHEY and CDR2 SMNVEV (reference sequence). V lost 8 bases and J 2 bases, leaving 19 bases between the germline ends. CDR3 DNA: TGTGCCAGCCCGGTGGGGGGGCCTAAGGCCTACGAGCAGTACGTC. It translates to CASPVGGPKAYEQYV.

This chain connects TRBV19 to TRBJ1-1, with TRBD1 matching over 7 bases. The CDR3 is 14 residues long. Germline-derived CDR1 and CDR2 are LNHDA and SQIVND (reference sequence). Trimming removed 4 bases from V and 2 bases from J; junction bases left unmatched: 4. In DNA form, the CDR3 reads TGTGCCAGTAGTAAGGCAGGGGGTAACACTGAAGCTTTCTTT. Protein sequence: CASSKAGGNTEAFF.

The gene calls are TRBV27 and TRBJ2-3, with unresolved D. Germline V CDR1 and CDR2: MNHEY, SMNVEV (reference sequence). The V end was cut by 3 bases, the J end by 1 base, with 8 bases between. This CDR3 contains 14 residues. The CDR3, as DNA: TGTGCCAGCAGTTTTGAAACAGGCACAGATACGCAGTATTTT. Residues: CASSFETGTDTQYF.

The chain carries TRBV12-3 or TRBV12-4 and TRBJ1-2; no clear D gene. The CDR3 contains 13 residues. Trimming stripped 3 bases from V and 6 bases from J, with 11 bases between. The CDR3 DNA is TGTGCCAGCAGTTTGGGTGGAGTCAATGGCTACACCTTC. Residues: CASSLGGVNGYTF.

The chain joins TRBV15 to TRBJ2-7; D gene uncertain. Trimming left V 0 bases short and J 5 bases short, with 17 bases between. The CDR3 runs to 16 residues. Germline V gene data show CDR1 as LNHNV and CDR2 as YYDKDF (reference sequence). The CDR3 sequence: CATSRDTAGSLDEQYF. The CDR3 nucleotides read TGTGCCACCAGCAGAGATACGGCAGGCAGCCTAGACGAGCAGTACTTC.

As DNA, the CDR3 is TGTGCCACCCGCGGGACCCCCGCACCGCTCGATGGGGATGGAAACACCATATATTTT. Translation: CATRGTPAPLDGDGNTIYF. The rearrangement joins TRBV10-3 to TRBJ1-3, with D maybe TRBD1 (5 bases). The CDR3 totals 19 residues. V was pared by 10 bases and J by 3 bases, with 31 bases between. CDR1 and CDR2 (germline): ENHRY, SYGVKD.

The chain is built from TRBV2 and TRBJ1-4; 9 positions agree with TRBD1. Germline CDR1 and CDR2: SNHLY and FYNNEI. The J segment lost 7 bases and the V segment lost 5 bases, leaving 5 bases of the junction unmatched. The CDR3 spans 14 residues. The CDR3 protein is CASSPGQGREKLFF. The DNA for the CDR3 is TGTGCCAGCAGTCCGGGACAGGGACGTGAAAAACTGTTTTTT.

The chain joins TRBV18 to TRBJ2-3, with 10 bases identical to TRBD2. V lost 6 bases and J lost 4; bases outside the gene matches: 4. Germline CDR1 reads KGHSH; CDR2 reads LQKENI. There are 14 residues in the CDR3. The CDR3 bases are TGTGCCAGCTCGAGAGCGGGGGGGCCAGATACGCAGTATTTT. This encodes CASSRAGGPDTQYF.

This clone was counted only a few times. The chain recombines TRBV5-5 with TRBJ1-2; D is undetermined. The germline V gene encodes CDR1 SGHKS and CDR2 YYEKEE (reference sequence). This CDR3 comprises 13 residues. V was pared by 2 bases and J by 1 base, with 6 bases between. Written as DNA, the CDR3 is TGTGCCAGCAGCTTTCAGGTTAACTATGGCTACACCTTC. This gives the protein CASSFQVNYGYTF.